This entry features one T cell receptor beta chain sequence. The antigen remains undetermined. The data were taken from a study of beta chain features in type 1 diabetes. Turning to the study itself: Investigators examined approximately 100,000,000 sorted cells across all samples. Study-level findings and limits: Significant though moderate, a shortening of TCRB CDR3s appeared in all four CD4+ subsets of Type 1 diabetes patients. Compared with healthy donors, patients appeared to share more similar naive, central memory and regulatory TCRB repertoires.

It was one heparinised blood draw, averaging around 110 mL, that each donor gave. Populations isolated by sorting all had purity greater than 95%. Since all of the isolated RNA was reverse transcribed, expressed TCRB transcripts were what got sequenced. The method was immunoSEQ multiplex PCR; TCRdb's version includes in-frame clones alone and lacks a portion of them. There are 600,000 or so clones in the sample; under 15% occur only once, and around 0.12% lies in the top ten. Material for sequencing was naive CD4+ T cells from blood. This clonotype was obtained from a man aged 25-45 years with type 1 diabetes.

The CDR3 protein is CASSQPSRYTF. DNA for the CDR3: TGTGCCAGCAGCCAGCCGAGCCGCTACACCTTC. The V gene is TRBV11-2, the J gene TRBJ1-2; D not resolved. Deletions cut 5 bases from V and 9 bases from J, with 10 bases between. Germline assignment: CDR1 SGHAT and CDR2 FQNNGV. This CDR3 is built from 11 residues.